This TCR beta chain originates from a study of CD8+CD57+ T cells in acquired aplastic anemia. For the study at large: On average, sorted CD4+ and CD8+ cells gave around 3 ug of DNA. The study obtained 9.5 million to 12 million reads on average for CD4+ cells from healthy donors.

Comment on this clonotype: As yet, its antigen is unknown.

The V gene's germline CDR1 is ENHRY and CDR2 SYGVKD. CDR3 length: 17 residues. Trimming at V came to 5 bases and at J to 1 base, leaving 9 bases not matched to a gene. Study-wide results and caveats: Around 30 sequences, all CD8+ CDR3, were shared between patients and controls. Patients showed no significant difference from controls in CD8+ Simpson's diversity.

Both TCR beta VDJ combination and CDR3 sequence profiling were carried out. Genomic DNA was the template for this profiling. TCRdb analysed the reads with MiXCR anew, one entry per CDR3 protein. The data hold about 180,000 distinct CDR3 sequences, with approximately 45% observed a single time. The sequenced sample consisted of sorted CD4+, CD8+, or CD8+CD57+ T cells (not recorded which) from PBMCs. This clonotype was sampled from a human donor in good health. The gene calls are TRBV10-3 and TRBJ2-2, with TRBD1 matching 8 bases. The CDR3 protein is CAISNFPGQENTGELFF. The CDR3 nucleotides read TGTGCCATCAGTAACTTCCCGGGACAGGAGAACACCGGGGAGCTGTTTTTT.